This is a list of T cell receptor beta chains from one sample in a study of control samples from healthy donors and cancer patients. The table came from immunoSEQ multiplex PCR; TCRdb's copy has only in-frame clones and leaves some out. The data show 85,000 to 100,000 clones, 80% to 95% seen once. The specimen sequenced was blood. The receptors here all came from a young man in good health. Both conserved end residues are part of each CDR3. A D gene is named only where the DNA matches it firmly. Clone size is shown for a subset of rows, as once, few, many or a class of expanded clone.

d_gene	v_gene	abundance	j_gene	CDR3aa	CDR3nt
.	TRBV27	.	TRBJ1-2	CASSLIIQFGYTF	TGTGCCAGCAGTTTAATAATACAGTTCGGCTACACCTTC
TRBD2	TRBV4-3	once	TRBJ2-1	CASSQTGLAGGNEQFF	TGCGCCAGCAGCCAAACTGGACTAGCGGGAGGGAACGAGCAGTTCTTC
TRBD2	TRBV6-2/TRBV6-3	.	TRBJ2-4	CASSKPGLASLIAKNIQYF	TGTGCCAGCAGTAAACCGGGACTAGCGTCCTTAATAGCCAAAAACATTCAGTACTTC
TRBD2	TRBV25-1	.	TRBJ2-5	CASRVWVPGSGGVGTQYF	TGTGCCAGCAGGGTTTGGGTTCCTGGTAGCGGGGGGGTCGGGACCCAGTACTTC
.	TRBV7-9	.	TRBJ1-1	CASTYPTHSLNTEAFF	TGTGCCAGCACCTACCCGACCCACAGCTTGAACACTGAAGCTTTCTTT
TRBD2	TRBV15	.	TRBJ2-7	CATSRGLAGDYEQYF	TGTGCCACCAGCAGAGGACTAGCGGGGGACTACGAGCAGTACTTC
TRBD1	TRBV27	few	TRBJ2-7	CASSLFFLGTGEATGEQYF	TGTGCCAGCAGTTTATTTTTTTTGGGGACAGGGGAGGCGACGGGTGAGCAGTACTTC
.	TRBV30	.	TRBJ1-4	CAWSVRSTATNEKLFF	TGTGCCTGGAGTGTAAGGTCAACAGCAACTAATGAAAAACTGTTTTTT
.	TRBV2	few	TRBJ1-6	CASSGRSGHSNSPLHF	TGTGCCAGCAGCGGCCGGTCAGGACACTCTAATTCACCCCTCCACTTT
.	TRBV14	.	TRBJ2-7	CASSPAYEQYF	TGTGCCAGCAGCCCGGCCTACGAGCAGTACTTC
.	TRBV5-4	.	TRBJ1-1	CASSPQGRNTEAFF	TGTGCCAGCAGCCCCCAGGGCAGGAACACTGAAGCTTTCTTT
.	TRBV6-5	.	TRBJ1-1	CASSYLRVGVTEAFF	TGTGCCAGCAGTTACCTCCGGGTGGGGGTCACTGAAGCTTTCTTT
.	TRBV27	once	TRBJ2-3	CASSFNPPGSRVDTQYF	TGTGCCAGCAGTTTCAACCCACCGGGGAGTAGGGTAGATACGCAGTATTTT
.	TRBV6-2/TRBV6-3	.	TRBJ1-5	CASSHPGLESGNQPQHF	TGTGCCAGCAGTCACCCCGGGCTAGAATCCGGCAATCAGCCCCAGCATTTT
.	TRBV27	.	TRBJ1-6	CASSSQGPQPLHF	TGTGCCAGCAGTTCTCAAGGCCCCCAACCCCTCCACTTT
.	TRBV19	.	TRBJ1-5	CASSIRGRGQPQHF	TGTGCCAGTAGTATACGGGGACGAGGTCAGCCCCAGCATTTT
TRBD1	TRBV10-3	.	TRBJ1-1	CAISPGQGYTEAFF	TGTGCCATCAGCCCGGGACAGGGGTACACTGAAGCTTTCTTT
.	TRBV19	.	TRBJ2-7	CASSKTSSHLGSYEQYF	TGTGCCAGTAGTAAAACTAGCAGCCATCTGGGGTCCTACGAGCAGTACTTC
.	TRBV5-6	.	TRBJ1-2	CASSFSGASGYTF	TGTGCCAGCAGCTTCTCCGGGGCATCAGGCTACACCTTC
.	TRBV27	.	TRBJ1-2	CASSRRGSGGYTF	TGTGCCAGCAGCCGCAGGGGCTCCGGTGGCTACACCTTC
.	TRBV18	.	TRBJ1-5	CASSPPGPVNQPQHF	TGTGCCAGCTCACCACCGGGTCCAGTTAATCAGCCCCAGCATTTT
.	TRBV12-5	.	TRBJ1-5	CASGLSAIQPQHF	TGTGCTAGTGGTTTGTCGGCGATCCAGCCCCAGCATTTT
.	TRBV3-1/TRBV3-2	.	TRBJ1-4	CASSLTPSGEKLFF	TGTGCCAGCAGCCTGACACCATCCGGTGAAAAACTGTTTTTT
.	TRBV9	.	TRBJ2-5	CASSSSSDRETQYF	TGTGCCAGCAGCTCATCTAGCGACCGGGAGACCCAGTACTTC
.	TRBV2	few	TRBJ2-1	CASSPTMEAGYNEQFF	TGTGCCAGCAGCCCAACTATGGAGGCGGGGTACAATGAGCAGTTCTTC
.	TRBV10-1	.	TRBJ1-2	CASSDLYGYTF	TGCGCCAGCAGTGACCTCTATGGCTACACCTTC
.	TRBV7-2	once	TRBJ1-5	CASSLEGRARNQPQHF	TGTGCCAGCAGCTTAGAGGGCAGGGCTCGCAATCAGCCCCAGCATTTT
.	TRBV12-5	.	TRBJ1-2	CASGLVNNPLYGYTF	TGTGCTAGTGGTTTGGTTAATAACCCCCTCTATGGCTACACCTTC
.	TRBV11-2	.	TRBJ1-1	CASSSSHRTEAFF	TGTGCCAGCAGTTCAAGCCATCGAACTGAAGCTTTCTTT
.	TRBV2	.	TRBJ1-1	CASREDPRTEAFF	TGTGCCAGCAGGGAGGATCCCCGGACTGAAGCTTTCTTT
.	TRBV18	.	TRBJ1-5	CASSPRNQPQHF	TGTGCCAGCTCACCCCGCAATCAGCCCCAGCATTTT
TRBD2	TRBV27	.	TRBJ2-2	CASSTITPAGGVDRELFF	TGTGCCAGCAGTACCATCACCCCGGCGGGGGGGGTTGACCGGGAGCTGTTTTTT